The T cell receptor (beta chain) described here comes from a study of cytomegalovirus exposure and HLA in healthy donors. There are 14 residues in the CDR3. From germline, CDR1 is KGHSH and CDR2 LQKENI. V lost 3 bases, J lost 4 bases, and 3 bases stayed unmatched. This PCR relied on a set of 60 Vbeta primers and 13 Jbeta primers. Assay used: immunoSEQ multiplex PCR; TCRdb lists only in-frame clones, some missing. The data show 60,000 to 70,000 clones, with roughly 84% seen just once and roughly 3% held by the top ten. This TCR derives from a young woman in good health and CMV-seronegative. The genes are TRBV18 and TRBJ1-2; 9 bases fit TRBD1. The sequencing input was PBMCs. DNA of the CDR3: TGTGCCAGCTCACCGGGACAGGGAGTCTATGGCTACACCTTC. Translation gives CASSPGQGVYGYTF.